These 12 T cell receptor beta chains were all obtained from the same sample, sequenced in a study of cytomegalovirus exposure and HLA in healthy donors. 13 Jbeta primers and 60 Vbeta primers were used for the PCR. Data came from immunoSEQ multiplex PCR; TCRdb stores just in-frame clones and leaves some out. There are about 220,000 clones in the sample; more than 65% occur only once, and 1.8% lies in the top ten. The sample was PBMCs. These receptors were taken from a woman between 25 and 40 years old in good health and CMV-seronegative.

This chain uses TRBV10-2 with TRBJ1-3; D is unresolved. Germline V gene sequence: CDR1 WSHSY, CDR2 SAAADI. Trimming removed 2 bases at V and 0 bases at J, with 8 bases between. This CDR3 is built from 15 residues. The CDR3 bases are TGCGCCAGCAGTGAGACTGAGAGCTCTGGAAACACCATATATTTT. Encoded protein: CASSETESSGNTIYF.

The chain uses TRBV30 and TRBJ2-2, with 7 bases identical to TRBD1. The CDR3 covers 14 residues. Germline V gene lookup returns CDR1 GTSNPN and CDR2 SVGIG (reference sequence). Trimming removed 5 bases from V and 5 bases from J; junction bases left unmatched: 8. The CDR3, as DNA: TGTGCCTGGGCGACAGGGAGTAGGACCGGGGAGCTGTTTTTT. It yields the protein CAWATGSRTGELFF.

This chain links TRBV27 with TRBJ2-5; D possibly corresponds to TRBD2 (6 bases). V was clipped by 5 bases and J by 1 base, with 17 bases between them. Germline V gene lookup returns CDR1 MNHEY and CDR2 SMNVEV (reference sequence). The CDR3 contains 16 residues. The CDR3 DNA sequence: TGTGCCAGCAGTCCTGTGGGGCTAGCGATCCAAGAGACCCAGTACTTC. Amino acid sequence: CASSPVGLAIQETQYF.

The CDR3 bases are TGTGCCAGCAGTTTCGGGGGACCAGATACGCAGTATTTT. Its protein is CASSFGGPDTQYF. The chain employs TRBV6-1 and TRBJ2-3, with D perhaps TRBD2 (6 bases). Trimming removed 5 bases from V and 4 bases from J, with 10 bases in between. The germline gives CDR1 MNHNS, CDR2 SASEGT. The CDR3 has 13 amino acids.

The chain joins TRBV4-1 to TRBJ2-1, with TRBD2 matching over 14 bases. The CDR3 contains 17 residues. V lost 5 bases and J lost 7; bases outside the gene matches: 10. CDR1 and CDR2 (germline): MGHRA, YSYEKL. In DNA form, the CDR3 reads TGCGCCAGCAGCTCTTCCGGACTAGCGGGAGGTTATAATGAGCAGTTCTTC. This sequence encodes CASSSSGLAGGYNEQFF.

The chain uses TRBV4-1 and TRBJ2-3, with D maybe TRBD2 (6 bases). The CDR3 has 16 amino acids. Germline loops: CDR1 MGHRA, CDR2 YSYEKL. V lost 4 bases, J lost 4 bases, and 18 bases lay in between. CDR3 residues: CASSPPPGVIPDTQYF. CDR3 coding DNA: TGCGCCAGCAGCCCCCCTCCGGGAGTGATCCCAGATACGCAGTATTTT.

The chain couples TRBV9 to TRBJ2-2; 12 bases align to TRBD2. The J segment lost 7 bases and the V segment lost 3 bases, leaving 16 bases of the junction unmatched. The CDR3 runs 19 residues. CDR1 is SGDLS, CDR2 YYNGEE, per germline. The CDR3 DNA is TGTGCCAGCAGCGACCCTACCTCTAGCGGGAGGGCCATTGGCGGGGAGCTGTTTTTT. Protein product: CASSDPTSSGRAIGGELFF.

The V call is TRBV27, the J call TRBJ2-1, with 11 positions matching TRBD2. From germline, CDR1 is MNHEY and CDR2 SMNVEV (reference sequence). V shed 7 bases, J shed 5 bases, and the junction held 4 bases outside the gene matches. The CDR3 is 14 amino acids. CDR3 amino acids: CASKPGLADNEQFF. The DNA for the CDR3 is TGTGCCAGCAAACCGGGACTAGCGGACAATGAGCAGTTCTTC.

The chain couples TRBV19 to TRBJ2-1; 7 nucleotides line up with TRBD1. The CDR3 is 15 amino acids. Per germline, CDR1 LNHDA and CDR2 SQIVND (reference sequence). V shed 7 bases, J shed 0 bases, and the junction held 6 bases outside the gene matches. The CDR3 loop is CASTTGAGSYNEQFF. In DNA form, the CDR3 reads TGTGCCAGTACCACAGGGGCCGGCTCCTACAATGAGCAGTTCTTC.

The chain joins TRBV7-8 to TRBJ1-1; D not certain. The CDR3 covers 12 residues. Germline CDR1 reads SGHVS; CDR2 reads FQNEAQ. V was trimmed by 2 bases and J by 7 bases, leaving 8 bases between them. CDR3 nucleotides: TGTGCCAGCAGCTTAAACAGATTTGAAGCTTTCTTT. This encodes CASSLNRFEAFF. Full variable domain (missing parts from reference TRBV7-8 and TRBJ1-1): GAGVSQSPRYKVAKRGQDVALRCDPISGHVSLFWYQQALGQGPEFLTYFQNEAQLDKSGLPSDRFFAERPEGSVSTLKIQRTQQEDSAVYLCASSLNRFEAFFGQGTRLTVV.

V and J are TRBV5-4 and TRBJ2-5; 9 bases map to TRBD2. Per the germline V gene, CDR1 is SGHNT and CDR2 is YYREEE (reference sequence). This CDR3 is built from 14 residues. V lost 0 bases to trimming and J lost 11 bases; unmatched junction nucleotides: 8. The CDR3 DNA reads TGTGCCAGCAGCTTGGTTGGCGGGGGGGGTGAGCAGTACTTC. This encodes CASSLVGGGGEQYF.

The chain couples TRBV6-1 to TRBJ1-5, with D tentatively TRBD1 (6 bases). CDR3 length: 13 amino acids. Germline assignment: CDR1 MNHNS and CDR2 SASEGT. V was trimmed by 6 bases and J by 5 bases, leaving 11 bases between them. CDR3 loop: CASRVDRYQPQHF. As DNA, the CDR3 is TGTGCCAGCAGGGTTGACAGGTATCAGCCCCAGCATTTT.